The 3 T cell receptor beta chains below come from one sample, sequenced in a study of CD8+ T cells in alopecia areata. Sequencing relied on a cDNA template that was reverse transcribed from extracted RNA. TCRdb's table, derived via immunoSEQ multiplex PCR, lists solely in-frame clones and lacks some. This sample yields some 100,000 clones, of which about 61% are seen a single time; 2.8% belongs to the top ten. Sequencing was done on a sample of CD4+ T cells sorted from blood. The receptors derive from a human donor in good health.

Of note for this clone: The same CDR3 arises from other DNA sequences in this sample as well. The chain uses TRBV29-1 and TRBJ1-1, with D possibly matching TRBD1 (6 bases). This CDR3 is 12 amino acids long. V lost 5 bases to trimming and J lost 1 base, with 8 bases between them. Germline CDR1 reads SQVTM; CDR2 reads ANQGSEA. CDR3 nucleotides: TGCAGCGTTTCGACAGGGAACACTGAAGCTTTCTTT. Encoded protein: CSVSTGNTEAFF.

As DNA, the CDR3 is TGTGCCAGCAGCCGCGACAAAATAGCCACAGATACGCAGTATTTT. It yields the protein CASSRDKIATDTQYF. The chain is built from TRBV7-2 and TRBJ2-3; no clear D. The germline V gene encodes CDR1 SGHTA and CDR2 FQGNSA. This CDR3 is 15 amino acids long. V shed 5 bases and J shed 2 bases, with 14 bases lying between them.

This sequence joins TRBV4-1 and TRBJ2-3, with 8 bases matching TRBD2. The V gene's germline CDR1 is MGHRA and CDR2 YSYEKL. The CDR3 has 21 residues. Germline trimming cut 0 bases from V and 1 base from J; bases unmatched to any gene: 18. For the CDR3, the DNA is TGCGCCAGCAGCCAAGATAGTCGGAAGCGGGGGACAAACGAGGGCACAGATACGCAGTATTTT. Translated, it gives CASSQDSRKRGTNEGTDTQYF.